Given below is one TCR beta chain in context. What it binds is not known. This sample stems from a study of T cell repertoires in cytomegalovirus infection. Study-wide context: TCR beta signatures that were public indicated CMV infection and matching HLA type. Regarding the study as a whole: Based on cumulative public TCR beta family frequency, carriers of CMV plus the relevant HLA were identified. Dominating the ex vivo response were HLA-C-restricted CMV-specific TCR beta clonotypes.

Each CDR3 protein gets one entry after TCRdb re-called the reads with MiXCR. The table shows some 400,000 distinct CDR3 sequences, with roughly 18% occurring only once. V dropped 6 bases and J dropped 4 bases, with 19 bases sitting between them. CDR1 is DFQATT and CDR2 is SNEGSKA in the germline V gene (reference sequence). The CDR3 consists of 14 residues. The sample comprised PBMCs. The source of this sequence is a human donor in good health (CMV status not recorded). Some clones in this sample may be carry-over from other donors' samples. The rearrangement uses TRBV20-1 and TRBJ2-7, with a weak D call TRBD1 (8 bases). The CDR3: CSAEGGDRIYEQYF. CDR3 bases: TGCAGTGCAGAGGGGGGGGACAGGATATACGAGCAGTACTTC.